The clone carrying this TCR beta chain was seen a single time. Its antigen is still unknown. The data stem from a study of CD8 T cells in Susac syndrome. The authors reverse transcribed roughly 0.5 to 1 ug RNA with random hexamers. The amplification used immunoSEQ multiplex PCR on TCR beta CDR3; it spanned 54 Vbeta and 13 Jbeta. A single record per CDR3 protein comes from TCRdb applying MiXCR to the immunoSEQ multiplex PCR reads. The sample records about 150,000 distinct CDR3 sequences, 90% to 95% being singletons. Study results and limitations: Clonal expansion was not seen in any Susac syndrome CD4+ T cell repertoire.

The source material was CD4+ T cells from PBMCs. The receptor was isolated from a human donor with Susac syndrome.

CDR3 bases: TGTGCCAGCAGCCAAGATGTCGGGATGGAGACCCAGTACTTC. Its protein is CASSQDVGMETQYF. The rearrangement uses TRBV3-1 and TRBJ2-5; weak D call: TRBD2 (5 bases). CDR3 length: 14 amino acids. Trimming stripped 0 bases from V and 5 bases from J, with 10 bases between. The V gene's germline CDR1 is LGHDT and CDR2 YNNKEL (reference sequence).